A single sample gave rise to the 2 T cell receptor beta chains below, sequenced in a study of OX40 agonist ivuxolimab in advanced cancers. Profiling relied on immunoSEQ multiplex PCR, and the TCRdb table lists in-frame clones only, not all of them. Among roughly 68,000 clones listed, around 89% were seen once. Sequences were derived from CD4+ or CD8+ T cells sorted from blood, sampled in a trial of the OX40 agonist ivuxolimab. These receptors all come from an adult with an advanced solid tumor such as melanoma, head and neck, liver or kidney cancer.

This clone was counted a single time. The chain links TRBV10-3 to TRBJ1-2; the match to TRBD1 covers 9 bases. The CDR3 is made up of 17 amino acids. Germline V gene sequence: CDR1 ENHRY, CDR2 SYGVKD. The trim removed 0 bases at V and 5 bases at J, leaving 10 bases unmatched. The CDR3 protein is CAISESGDRAFVYGYTF. In nucleotides, the CDR3 is TGTGCCATCAGTGAGTCGGGGGACAGGGCATTCGTTTATGGCTACACCTTC.

The V call is TRBV27, the J call TRBJ2-1; 9 nucleotides agree with TRBD1. In germline, CDR1 is MNHEY, CDR2 SMNVEV (reference sequence). Trimming at V came to 10 bases and at J to 5 bases, leaving 6 bases not matched to a gene. CDR3 length: 13 amino acids. CDR3 bases: TGTGCCATCGGGACAGGGTGGAACAATGAGCAGTTCTTC. It translates to CAIGTGWNNEQFF.